One and the same sample provided the 8 T cell receptor beta chains below, sequenced in a study of cytomegalovirus exposure and HLA in healthy donors. Primers included in the PCR were 60 Vbeta and 13 Jbeta primers. Some clones are missing from TCRdb's copy, which holds only in-frame ones; the method was immunoSEQ multiplex PCR. The sample includes some 78,000 clones, 65% to 75% seen only once; the top ten take 9.1%. Sequenced input: PBMCs. The receptor source for this set is a man aged 40-50 years in good health and CMV-seropositive.

Only a few counts were recorded for this clone. The rearrangement links TRBV10-2 to TRBJ2-7, with 14 bases identical to TRBD2. Per the germline V gene, CDR1 is WSHSY and CDR2 is SAAADI. V gave up 3 bases and J gave up 7 bases; unmatched junction bases: 11. The length of the CDR3 is 17 residues. CDR3 region: CASSELRLAGGIEEQYF. The DNA for the CDR3 is TGCGCCAGCAGTGAACTTCGACTAGCGGGGGGGATTGAAGAGCAGTACTTC.

The J gene is TRBJ1-3, the V gene TRBV7-9; D unresolved. V lost 1 base and J lost 0, with 19 bases in between. Germline V gene sequence: CDR1 SEHNR, CDR2 FQNEAQ (reference sequence). This CDR3 has 19 residues. The CDR3 is CASSLDGTTRGSSGNTIYF. CDR3 in DNA: TGTGCCAGCAGCTTAGACGGCACTACTCGGGGTTCCTCTGGAAACACCATATATTTT. Looking up the rest from reference TRBV7-9 and TRBJ1-3 gives the full variable domain: DTGVSQNPRHKITKRGQNVTFRCDPISEHNRLYWYRQTLGQGPEFLTYFQNEAQLEKSRLLSDRFSAERPKGSFSTLEIQRTEQGDSAMYLCASSLDGTTRGSSGNTIYFGEGSWLTVV.

The chain combines TRBV6-6 with TRBJ2-7, with D perhaps matching TRBD1 (7 bases). Per germline, CDR1 MNHNY and CDR2 SVGAGI (reference sequence). V lost 0 bases to trimming and J lost 3 bases, with 12 bases between them. The CDR3 consists of 15 residues. Here the CDR3 DNA reads TGTGCCAGCAGTTACTCGGACCAGGGGGGCTACGAGCAGTACTTC. Translation gives CASSYSDQGGYEQYF.

V and J are TRBV18 and TRBJ1-2; no definite D call. The ends were cut back, 4 bases at V and 2 bases at J, with 8 bases in the middle. The CDR3 consists of 13 residues. Germline V gene lookup returns CDR1 KGHSH and CDR2 LQKENI. The CDR3 loop reads CASSRQQNYGYTF. The CDR3 bases are TGTGCCAGCTCACGGCAACAGAACTATGGCTACACCTTC.

J is TRBJ1-6 and V is TRBV10-2; the D is unclear. The germline CDR1 and CDR2 sequences are WSHSY and SAAADI. Trimming shortened V by 3 bases and J by 9 bases, and 18 bases separated the two germline ends. CDR3 size: 16 residues. CDR3 DNA: TGCGCCAGCAGTGATGTGGCAATGGGAGTATCTTCACCCCTCCACTTT. Translation: CASSDVAMGVSSPLHF.

The rearrangement links TRBV11-2 to TRBJ1-1; tentative D call: TRBD1 (6 bases). V was cut by 5 bases and J by 5 bases, with 12 bases left in between. Germline assignment: CDR1 SGHAT and CDR2 FQNNGV. The CDR3 sequence is 13 residues long. CDR3 loop: CASSEQGVTEAFF. The CDR3 DNA sequence: TGTGCCAGCAGCGAACAGGGTGTAACTGAAGCTTTCTTT. The whole variable domain, filled in from reference TRBV11-2 and TRBJ1-1, reads EAGVAQSPRYKIIEKRQSVAFWCNPISGHATLYWYQQILGQGPKLLIQFQNNGVVDDSQLPKDRFSAERLKGVDSTLKIQPAKLEDSAVYLCASSEQGVTEAFFGQGTRLTVV.

The CDR3 coding sequence is TGTGCCAGCAGCTTTGGCGGGGACACCGGGGAGCTGTTTTTT. Protein: CASSFGGDTGELFF. The V call is TRBV7-7, the J call TRBJ2-2; possibly TRBD2 for D (6 bases). V lost 3 bases and J lost 3, with 8 bases in between. This CDR3 region has 14 residues. Germline CDR1 is SSHAT and CDR2 is FNYEAQ (reference sequence).

The V call is TRBV28, the J call TRBJ1-3; a weak D match, TRBD1 (6 bases). The CDR3 is made up of 17 amino acids. CDR1 is MDHEN, CDR2 SYDVKM, per germline. V was pared by 6 bases and J by 0 bases, with 18 bases between. For the CDR3, the DNA is TGTGCCAGCAGCCAACGAGGACAGTATGTCTCTGGAAACACCATATATTTT. This sequence encodes CASSQRGQYVSGNTIYF.